The clone carrying this T cell receptor beta chain was recorded at least ten times. The antigen is not known. These data come from a study of regulatory T cells in long-lasting Graves disease. The study, taken as a whole, reports: The study found lower TCR diversity in persistent Graves' patients than in newly diagnosed ones.

Sequencing libraries for TCR beta were prepared with iRepertoire HTBI primers and Arm-PCR of CDR3 regions. One entry per CDR3 protein results from TCRdb running MiXCR on the multiplex PCR reads. Of approximately 350,000 distinct CDR3 sequences in the sample, roughly 17% are singletons; the top ten hold 30%. With 0 bases removed from V and 6 bases from J, the gap between germline ends came to 7 bases. The CDR3 extends over 13 amino acids. The germline gives CDR1 SGHRS, CDR2 YFSETQ. Specified time point: newly diagnosed GD, antithyroid drugs for less than 3 months. The TCR library was made from RNA extracted from PBMCs. These data also formed part of another study, on T cells in Graves' hyperthyroidism and ophthalmopathy. That report notes: The model identified upcoming ophthalmopathy a median approximately 6.5 months ahead of onset.

The J gene is TRBJ1-5, the V gene TRBV5-1, with no clear D. This specimen consisted of peripheral blood mononuclear cells (PBMCs), obtained at new diagnosis, from a patient treated with antithyroid drugs. The receptor was derived from a man aged 40-49 years with Graves disease. Here the CDR3 DNA reads TGCGCCAGCAGCTTGGAAGGGATTCAGCCCCAGCATTTT. Translation: CASSLEGIQPQHF.